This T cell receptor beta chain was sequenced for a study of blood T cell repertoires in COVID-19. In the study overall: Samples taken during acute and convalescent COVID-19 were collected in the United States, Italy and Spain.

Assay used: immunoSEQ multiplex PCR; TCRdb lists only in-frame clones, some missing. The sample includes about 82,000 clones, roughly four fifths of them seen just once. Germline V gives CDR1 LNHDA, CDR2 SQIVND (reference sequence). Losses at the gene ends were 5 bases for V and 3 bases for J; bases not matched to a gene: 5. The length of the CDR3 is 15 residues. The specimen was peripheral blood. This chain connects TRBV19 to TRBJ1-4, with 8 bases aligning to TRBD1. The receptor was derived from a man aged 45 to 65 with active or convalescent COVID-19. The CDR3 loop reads CASSVSTGANEKLFF. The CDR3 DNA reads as TGTGCCAGTAGTGTCTCGACAGGGGCTAATGAAAAACTGTTTTTT.